The 24 T cell receptor gamma chains listed next were all sequenced from one sample in a study of gamma-delta chains in newborns, infants, children. TCRdb re-called clones from the reads via CATT. The sample has some 890 gamma-chain clones, roughly 45% seen once. The sample comprised blood. These receptors were collected from a child who was a newborn, infant or young child, either healthy, febrile or measles-vaccinated (not recorded which).

Within the sample, this clone is large. Other DNA sequences in the same sample also yield this CDR3. The chain employs TRGV9 and TRGJP. The J gene was missing in TCRdb and was found by matching the end of the DNA to germline. V was pared by 0 bases and J by 9 bases, with 5 bases of the junction left unmatched. The CDR3 runs to 16 residues. Germline lookup yields CDR1 GITISATS and CDR2 ISYDGTV (reference sequence). CDR3 region: CALWEVRGLGKKIKVF. CDR3 nucleotides: TGTGCCTTGTGGGAGGTGCGGGGGTTGGGCAAAAAAATCAAGGTATTT.

The chain links TRGV5 to TRGJ1 or TRGJ2. Here the J gene was assigned by germline matching of the DNA, as TCRdb has none. V trimming: 12 bases; J trimming: 12 bases; junction bases outside the gene matches: 17. The CDR3 spans 11 residues. CDR1 VINAFY and CDR2 YDVSNSKD come from the germline V gene. CDR3 in amino acids: CAAGDRPRKLF. The CDR3 nucleotides are TGTGCCGCCGGGGACAGGCCGAGGAAACTCTTT.

This clone occurred a few times. The V gene is TRGV9, but the J gene lacks a call. The germline gives CDR1 GITISATS, CDR2 ISYDGTV (reference sequence). The CDR3 has 16 amino acids. The CDR3 coding sequence is TGTGCCTTGTGGGAGGGGGAAGAGTTGGGCAAAAAAATCGAGGTATTT. Its translation is CALWEGEELGKKIEVF.

As to this clone: This may be a read error: a much more frequent sequence differs by one nucleotide. The chain uses TRGV3 and TRGJ1 or TRGJ2. Germline matching of the DNA provided the J gene here, since TCRdb leaves it blank. This CDR3 contains 13 residues. The trim removed 0 bases at V and 7 bases at J, leaving 6 bases unmatched. CDR1 VTNTFY and CDR2 YDVSTARD come from the germline V gene (reference sequence). In DNA, the CDR3 is TGTGCCACCTGGGACAGGCAGGACTATAAGAAACTCTTT. Translating it yields CATWDRQDYKKLF.

This clone came up once. No V gene call was produced; the J gene was TRGJ1 or TRGJ2. CDR3 length equals 14 residues. The DNA for the CDR3 is TGTGCCACCTTTGACAGCTCGAATTATTATAAGAAACTCTTT. Residues: CATFDSSNYYKKLF.

Notes on this clone: Possible read error: a much larger clone is one base away. The chain has TRGV5 and TRGJ1 or TRGJ2. TCRdb offers no J gene call, so here the DNA was matched to germline to obtain one. Germline assignment: CDR1 VINAFY and CDR2 YDVSNSKD. CDR3 length: 11 amino acids. The CDR3 region is CAAWAPYKKLF. CDR3 coding DNA: TGTGCCGCCTGGGCTCCGTATAAGAAACTCTTT.

This clone appeared once. A read error is possible here, since a much larger clone lies one base away. The sample holds other DNA sequences that translate to the same CDR3. The chain recombines TRGV4 with TRGJ1 or TRGJ2. TCRdb leaves out the J gene; it was filled in here by matching the DNA to germline. Germline CDR1 and CDR2: EGSTGY and YDSYTSSV. The CDR3 loop spans 13 amino acids. The CDR3 region is CATWDGPGSKKLF. Written as DNA, the CDR3 is TGCGCCACCTGGGATGGGCCGGGTAGTAAGAAACTCTTT.

Regarding this clone: A much larger clone lies a single base off, so this may be a read error. V gene TRGV8 combines with J gene TRGJP2. TCRdb is silent on the J gene; assignment here came from matching the DNA to germline. Germline-derived CDR1 and CDR2 are VENAVY and YDSYNSRV. The CDR3 length is 14 residues. The V gene end was trimmed by 9 bases and the J gene end by 4 bases; junction bases not matched to a gene: 11. The CDR3 coding sequence is TGTGCCACCCGGGCCGTTCTTAGTGATTGGATCAAGACGTTT. This encodes CATRAVLSDWIKTF.

This chain links TRGV8 with TRGJP1. No J segment appears in TCRdb, so it was assigned here by matching the sequence to germline. Germline CDR1 VENAVY, CDR2 YDSYNSRV. The junction had 6 bases not matched to a gene; V was cut back by 0 bases and J by 2 bases. The CDR3 extends over 16 amino acids. As DNA, the CDR3 is TGTGCCACCTGGGATAGGTGGGAGACCACTGGTTGGTTCAAGATATTT. Translation: CATWDRWETTGWFKIF.

This clone was counted between two and nine times. The rearrangement joins TRGV9 to TRGJP. Since TCRdb gives no J gene, matching the DNA to germline was used here to assign it. Germline CDR1 is GITISATS and CDR2 is ISYDGTV (reference sequence). Losses at the gene ends were 0 bases for V and 7 bases for J; bases not matched to a gene: 6. The CDR3 is 17 residues long. CDR3 residues: CALWEVQRELGKKIKVF. The CDR3 bases are TGTGCCTTGTGGGAGGTGCAAAGGGAGTTGGGCAAAAAAATCAAGGTATTT.

With regard to this clone: Relative to the germline gene, one junction end is altered; a read error may explain this. This chain joins TRGV8 and TRGJP1. TCRdb lists no J gene, so it was determined here by aligning the DNA to germline. CDR3 length: 11 amino acids. CDR1 and CDR2 (germline): VENAVY, YDSYNSRV. The CDR3 DNA reads TGTGCCACCTGGTGTGGTTGGATCAAGATATTT. It yields the protein CATWCGWIKIF.

The chain couples TRGV3 to TRGJP1. The J gene is not listed in TCRdb, so it was assigned here from a DNA match to germline. CDR3 length: 16 residues. V shed 0 bases and J 1 base; nucleotides not matched to a gene: 5. Germline CDR1 is VTNTFY and CDR2 is YDVSTARD (reference sequence). The CDR3 DNA sequence: TGTGCCACCTGGGACAGGCCGGTTACCACTGGTTGGTTCAAGATATTT. It codes for CATWDRPVTTGWFKIF.

A single count supports this clone. CDR3 in amino acids: CAAANYYKKLF. CDR3 DNA: TGTGCCGCCGCCAATTATTATAAGAAACTCTTT. This sequence joins TRGV4 and TRGJ1 or TRGJ2. The J gene, left out of TCRdb, was set here by checking the DNA against germline. The germline V gene has CDR1 EGSTGY and CDR2 YDSYTSSV. The CDR3 runs to 11 residues. V lost 12 bases and J lost 1; bases outside the gene matches: 6.

This clone is large by share. A far more abundant clone sits one base away, making this likely a read error. This chain uses TRGV9 with TRGJP. The J gene, missing from TCRdb, was assigned here through DNA to germline matching. The CDR3 consists of 16 residues. CDR1 is GITISATS and CDR2 is ISYDGTV in the germline V gene (reference sequence). For the CDR3, the DNA is TGTGCCTTGTGGGAGGTGCAAAAGTTGGGCAAAAAAATCAAGGTATTT. It codes for CALWEVQKLGKKIKVF.

This sequence joins TRGV9 and TRGJ1 or TRGJ2. The J gene is absent in TCRdb and was assigned here via DNA matching to germline. The CDR3 sequence is 15 residues long. V shed 1 base and J 6 bases; nucleotides not matched to a gene: 12. Germline V gene lookup returns CDR1 GITISATS and CDR2 ISYDGTV (reference sequence). Here the CDR3 DNA reads TGTGCCTTGTGGGAGGTCCGATCGTGGCGTTATAAGAAACTCTTT. Its protein is CALWEVRSWRYKKLF.

On this clone: Just one base apart from a much larger clone, this may be a read error. Additional DNA sequences in this sample encode the identical CDR3. The chain recombines TRGV9 with TRGJP. The J gene, absent from TCRdb, was called here by matching the DNA to germline. With V trimmed by 0 bases and J by 7 bases, 3 bases remained unmatched. The CDR3 loop spans 16 amino acids. CDR1 GITISATS and CDR2 ISYDGTV come from the germline V gene (reference sequence). The CDR3 protein is CALWEVRELGKKIKVF. CDR3 sequence (DNA): TGTGCCTTGTGGGAGGTGCGTGAGTTGGGCAAAAAAATCAAGGTATTT.

The chain is built from TRGV9 and TRGJP. The J gene, missing from TCRdb, was assigned here through DNA to germline matching. V shed 5 bases, J shed 4 bases, and the junction held 2 bases outside the gene matches. CDR3 length equals 15 residues. From germline, CDR1 is GITISATS and CDR2 ISYDGTV (reference sequence). The DNA of the CDR3 is TGTGCCTTGTGGGTTCAAGAGTTGGGCAAAAAAATCAAGGTATTT. Translation gives CALWVQELGKKIKVF.

V is TRGV9 and J is TRGJP. TCRdb offers no J gene call, so here the DNA was matched to germline to obtain one. J was trimmed by 5 bases and V by 2 bases; bases with no gene match: 3. From germline, CDR1 is GITISATS and CDR2 ISYDGTV (reference sequence). The CDR3 is made up of 16 amino acids. Here the CDR3 reads CALWEGEELGKKIKVF. Written as DNA, the CDR3 is TGTGCCTTGTGGGAGGGGGAAGAGTTGGGCAAAAAAATCAAGGTATTT.

This clone was picked up a small number of times. The same CDR3 also results from other DNA sequences found in this sample. The chain combines TRGV9 with TRGJP. TCRdb leaves out the J gene; it was filled in here by matching the DNA to germline. V trimming: 2 bases; J trimming: 8 bases; junction bases outside the gene matches: 0. In germline, CDR1 is GITISATS, CDR2 ISYDGTV (reference sequence). CDR3 size: 14 residues. As DNA, the CDR3 is TGTGCCTTGTGGGAGGAGTTGGGCAAAAAAATCAAGGTATTT. This codes for CALWEELGKKIKVF.

This clone occurred a few times. Germline is not matched at one junction end, which may reflect a read error. This chain uses TRGV9 with TRGJP. Matching the DNA to germline supplied the J gene, which TCRdb does not give. Germline CDR1 and CDR2: GITISATS and ISYDGTV (reference sequence). CDR3 length: 16 residues. The CDR3 region has the DNA TGTGCCTCGTGGGAGACCCAAGAGTTGGGCAAAAAAATCAAGGTATTT. Translating it yields CASWETQELGKKIKVF.

Details on this clone: The germline gene is not matched at one end of the junction; a read error may be the cause. V is TRGV3 and J is TRGJ1 or TRGJ2. The J gene comes from matching the DNA to germline here; TCRdb lacks it. The CDR3 extends over 13 amino acids. Germline CDR1 and CDR2: VTNTFY and YDVSTARD (reference sequence). As DNA, the CDR3 is TGTGCCACCTGGGACAGTCGTTATTATAGGAAACTCTTT. Translating gives CATWDSRYYRKLF.

Within the sample, this clone is large (0.1 to 1%). This could be a read error, since a much larger clone is one nucleotide away. The chain joins TRGV9 to TRGJP. The J gene comes from matching the DNA to germline here; TCRdb lacks it. The CDR3 is 16 residues long. The J segment lost 5 bases and the V segment lost 0 bases, leaving 1 base of the junction unmatched. Germline loops: CDR1 GITISATS, CDR2 ISYDGTV (reference sequence). The CDR3 loop reads CALWEVKELGKKIKVF. CDR3 nucleotides: TGTGCCTTGTGGGAGGTGAAAGAGTTGGGCAAAAAAATCAAGGTATTT.

Comment on this clone: This may come from a read error, since a much larger clone is one base off. The chain's CDR3 is CATWVKSTGWFKIF. In DNA, the CDR3 is TGTGCCACCTGGGTTAAGAGCACTGGTTGGTTCAAGATATTT. The chain couples TRGV8 to TRGJP1. The J gene comes from matching the DNA to germline here; TCRdb lacks it. Germline V gives CDR1 VENAVY, CDR2 YDSYNSRV. After removal of 5 bases from V and 4 bases from J, the junction contained 7 bases not matched to a gene. CDR3 length: 14 amino acids.

The gene calls are TRGV9 and TRGJ1 or TRGJ2. Matching the DNA to germline supplied the J gene, which TCRdb does not give. The germline V gene encodes CDR1 GITISATS and CDR2 ISYDGTV (reference sequence). The junction had 14 bases not matched to a gene; V was cut back by 12 bases and J by 9 bases. The CDR3 has 11 residues. CDR3 DNA sequence: TGTGCCGTGGGGGAGGCCGGTAAGAAACTCTTT. Its protein is CAVGEAGKKLF.